This T cell receptor beta chain emerged from a study of response to subunit inactivated influenza vaccine. A few counts support this clonotype. CDR3 length equals 14 residues. Trimming at V came to 6 bases and at J to 6 bases, leaving 12 bases not matched to a gene. Germline loops: CDR1 DFQATT, CDR2 SNEGSKA (reference sequence). TCRdb recomputed calls from the RT-PCR reads with MiXCR, one row per CDR3 protein. The data contain about 520,000 distinct CDR3 sequences, about 25% of them singletons. The clonotype comes from a man aged 50 or older who received an inactivated influenza vaccine. The V gene is TRBV20-1, the J gene TRBJ2-5, with 8 bases lining up with TRBD2. The material was CD4+ T cells sorted from PBMCs, obtained 4 to 6 days after vaccination. CDR3 in amino acids: CSADSKRLAQTQYF. For the CDR3, the DNA is TGCAGTGCGGACAGTAAGAGACTAGCGCAGACCCAGTACTTC.